These 21 T cell receptor beta chains came from one sample sequenced in a study of blood T cell repertoires in COVID-19. TCRdb's copy holds only in-frame clones and misses some; the assay was immunoSEQ multiplex PCR. The sample shows some 230,000 clones, around 81% of them seen only once. The sequenced material came from peripheral blood. The receptor source for this set is a woman aged 30 to 39 who had recovered from COVID-19.

The V call is TRBV6-5, the J call TRBJ1-2, with 8 bases identical to TRBD1. There are 14 residues in the CDR3. CDR1 is MNHEY, CDR2 SVGAGI, per germline. The V and J ends lost 7 bases and 4 bases, in that order; junction bases with no gene match: 8. The chain's CDR3 is CASTPGGQAYGYTF. The CDR3 DNA is TGTGCCAGCACCCCAGGGGGACAGGCCTATGGCTACACCTTC.

The chain is built from TRBV4-1 and TRBJ2-2; 9 nucleotides match TRBD1. Germline V gene sequence: CDR1 MGHRA, CDR2 YSYEKL. Losses at the gene ends were 3 bases for V and 7 bases for J; bases not matched to a gene: 6. The CDR3 is made up of 15 amino acids. The CDR3: CASSHRDRENGELFF. The DNA for the CDR3 is TGCGCCAGCAGCCATCGGGACAGGGAGAACGGGGAGCTGTTTTTT.

J is TRBJ2-7 and V is TRBV10-2; D is perhaps TRBD1 (6 bases). Germline V lookup: CDR1 WSHSY, CDR2 SAAADI. The CDR3 contains 16 residues. V was clipped by 0 bases and J by 3 bases, with 15 bases between them. The chain's CDR3 is CASSESGASLSYEQYF. CDR3 nucleotides: TGCGCCAGCAGTGAGTCGGGGGCCTCACTAAGCTACGAGCAGTACTTC.

The J gene is TRBJ2-3, the V gene TRBV4-1, with a tentative D call TRBD2 (5 bases). CDR3 length equals 16 residues. V was trimmed by 7 bases and J by 4 bases, leaving 21 bases between them. Germline V gives CDR1 MGHRA, CDR2 YSYEKL. CDR3 DNA sequence: TGCGCCAGCACCACCGTGGGAGCAGCGTACCCAGATACGCAGTATTTT. As protein: CASTTVGAAYPDTQYF.

The chain links TRBV28 to TRBJ2-3; TRBD2 matches 9 bases. The CDR3 has 17 residues. V shed 2 bases and J 2 bases; nucleotides not matched to a gene: 8. The germline V gene has CDR1 MDHEN and CDR2 SYDVKM. Here the CDR3 DNA reads TGTGCCAGCAGTTTAGGTTTGACTAGCGGCCACACAGATACGCAGTATTTT. Translating it yields CASSLGLTSGHTDTQYF. The full variable domain, in which reference TRBV28 and TRBJ2-3 provide the parts outside the CDR3, is DVKVTQSSRYLVKRTGEKVFLECVQDMDHENMFWYRQDPGLGLRLIYFSYDVKMKEKGDIPEGYSVSREKKERFSLILESASTNQTSMYLCASSLGLTSGHTDTQYFGPGTRLTVL.

The chain links TRBV7-3 to TRBJ2-1, with D perhaps TRBD1 (6 bases). Germline V gives CDR1 SGHTA, CDR2 FQGTGA. With 2 bases removed from V and 1 base from J, the gap between germline ends came to 9 bases. The CDR3 contains 15 residues. The CDR3 here is CASSLSGASYNEQFF. CDR3 nucleotide sequence: TGTGCCAGCAGCTTATCAGGGGCATCCTACAATGAGCAGTTCTTC.

The chain uses TRBV6-1 and TRBJ2-4; perhaps TRBD1 as D (5 bases). Between the trimmed V and J ends, which lost 2 bases and 0 bases, there was a span of 11 bases. Germline CDR1 MNHNS, CDR2 SASEGT. The CDR3 totals 16 residues. The CDR3 sequence is CASSEWTSLAKNIQYF. CDR3 DNA sequence: TGTGCCAGCAGTGAATGGACATCTCTAGCCAAAAACATTCAGTACTTC.

The CDR3 sequence: CASSWGQSGDEQFF. The CDR3 nucleotides read TGTGCCAGCAGCTGGGGACAGTCTGGGGATGAGCAGTTCTTC. The chain joins TRBV13 to TRBJ2-1, with 7 bases lining up with TRBD1. J lost 8 bases, V lost 4 bases, and 8 bases had no gene match. The germline gives CDR1 PRHDT, CDR2 FYEKMQ (reference sequence). The CDR3 covers 14 residues.

This chain uses TRBV6-5 with TRBJ2-7, with a possible D match to TRBD1 (5 bases). Trimming cost V 6 bases and J 3 bases, with 15 bases left between them. Looked up from germline, CDR1 is MNHEY and CDR2 is SVGAGI. This CDR3 contains 14 residues. CDR3 protein: CASRIPIDSYEQYF. CDR3 nucleotide sequence: TGTGCCAGCAGGATACCCATTGACAGCTACGAGCAGTACTTC.

CDR3 DNA: TGTGCCAGCAGCGCCGGGACTAGCGGCGTCACAGATACGCAGTATTTT. Protein sequence: CASSAGTSGVTDTQYF. The chain couples TRBV9 to TRBJ2-3, with 11 positions matching TRBD2. After removal of 3 bases from V and 2 bases from J, the junction contained 5 bases not matched to a gene. This CDR3 region has 16 residues. In germline, CDR1 is SGDLS, CDR2 YYNGEE.

The rearrangement links TRBV19 to TRBJ2-2, with unresolved D. From germline, CDR1 is LNHDA and CDR2 SQIVND (reference sequence). V lost 5 bases to trimming and J lost 3 bases, with 13 bases between them. This CDR3 has 15 amino acids. The CDR3 region has the DNA TGTGCCAGTAGTTCCGCCGGGTCCTACACCGGGGAGCTGTTTTTT. Protein sequence: CASSSAGSYTGELFF.

This clone was recorded only once. The V gene is TRBV6-1, the J gene TRBJ2-7; perhaps TRBD1 as D (6 bases). V lost 2 bases and J 5 bases, leaving 22 bases between the germline ends. The CDR3 totals 17 residues. Germline V lookup: CDR1 MNHNS, CDR2 SASEGT. CDR3 sequence reads: CASSEYEWAGVANEQYF. In nucleotides, the CDR3 is TGTGCCAGCAGTGAATACGAATGGGCAGGGGTTGCGAACGAGCAGTACTTC.

The CDR3 coding sequence is TGCAGCGTGAAGACTAGCGGGGACGAAGAGACCCAGTACTTC. It translates to CSVKTSGDEETQYF. The rearrangement uses TRBV29-1 and TRBJ2-5, with 11 bases fitting TRBD2. Germline CDR1 reads SQVTM; CDR2 reads ANQGSEA. The J segment lost 3 bases and the V segment lost 6 bases, leaving 6 bases of the junction unmatched. The CDR3 contains 14 residues.

This chain uses TRBV7-6 with TRBJ2-7; 10 bases agree with TRBD2. The CDR3 is 15 amino acids. With V trimmed by 5 bases and J by 4 bases, 8 bases remained unmatched. Germline V gene lookup returns CDR1 SGHVS and CDR2 FNYEAQ. DNA of the CDR3: TGTGCCAGCAGCGCAACTAGCGGGACCGCATACGAGCAGTACTTC. Translation: CASSATSGTAYEQYF.

The gene calls are TRBV11-2 and TRBJ2-7, with TRBD1 matching 7 bases. The CDR3 length is 17 residues. CDR1 is SGHAT, CDR2 FQNNGV, per germline. The V gene end was trimmed by 4 bases and the J gene end by 2 bases; junction bases not matched to a gene: 14. The CDR3 loop is CASSSRQGTVRAYEQYF. The CDR3 DNA reads as TGTGCCAGCAGCTCAAGACAAGGGACAGTGAGGGCCTACGAGCAGTACTTC.

The J gene is TRBJ1-2, the V gene TRBV29-1; tentative D call: TRBD1 (6 bases). The germline gives CDR1 SQVTM, CDR2 ANQGSEA. The V end lost 3 bases, the J end lost 0 bases, and 8 bases lay between the germline ends. This CDR3 has 13 amino acids. In nucleotides, the CDR3 is TGCAGCGTTGAGGGACAATCTAACTATGGCTACACCTTC. This gives the protein CSVEGQSNYGYTF.

The chain joins TRBV28 to TRBJ1-1, with D tentatively TRBD1 (6 bases). The CDR3 spans 14 residues. Germline CDR1 is MDHEN and CDR2 is SYDVKM. V lost 5 bases to trimming and J lost 11 bases, with 21 bases between them. As DNA, the CDR3 is TGTGCCAGCAGTGACTCCGGGACACCCGATACCGCTTTCTTT. Its protein is CASSDSGTPDTAFF.

This chain links TRBV25-1 with TRBJ2-7, with 11 bases identical to TRBD2. Germline V CDR1 and CDR2: MGHDK, SYGVNS. The CDR3 has 16 residues. After removal of 1 base from V and 4 bases from J, the junction contained 6 bases not matched to a gene. The CDR3 reads CASSELGASGRYEQYF. CDR3 nucleotides: TGTGCCAGCAGTGAATTGGGAGCTAGCGGGAGGTACGAGCAGTACTTC.

In this sample, this clone turned up a few times. This sequence joins TRBV5-1 and TRBJ1-1, with D perhaps matching TRBD1 (6 bases). This CDR3 spans 14 amino acids. The ends were cut back, 0 bases at V and 4 bases at J, with 10 bases in the middle. Germline CDR1 and CDR2: SGHRS and YFSETQ. CDR3 sequence reads: CASSLAQGGTEAFF. CDR3 DNA sequence: TGCGCCAGCAGCTTGGCACAGGGTGGCACTGAAGCTTTCTTT.

The chain carries TRBV9 and TRBJ2-1; D might be TRBD1 (6 bases). CDR1 and CDR2 (germline): SGDLS, YYNGEE. Trimming left V 4 bases short and J 6 bases short, with 14 bases between. This CDR3 has 14 amino acids. The CDR3 DNA sequence: TGTGCCAGCAGCCCAAGGACAGTCCCCAATGAGCAGTTCTTC. Translating gives CASSPRTVPNEQFF.

DNA of the CDR3: TGTGCCACCACCGGGACAGGGCCCCTCCATGAGCAGTTCTTC. It specifies CATTGTGPLHEQFF. The chain combines TRBV24-1 with TRBJ2-1; 9 bases are shared with TRBD1. The V gene's germline CDR1 is KGHDR and CDR2 SFDVKD. Losses at the gene ends were 8 bases for V and 8 bases for J; bases not matched to a gene: 9. This CDR3 is 14 amino acids long.